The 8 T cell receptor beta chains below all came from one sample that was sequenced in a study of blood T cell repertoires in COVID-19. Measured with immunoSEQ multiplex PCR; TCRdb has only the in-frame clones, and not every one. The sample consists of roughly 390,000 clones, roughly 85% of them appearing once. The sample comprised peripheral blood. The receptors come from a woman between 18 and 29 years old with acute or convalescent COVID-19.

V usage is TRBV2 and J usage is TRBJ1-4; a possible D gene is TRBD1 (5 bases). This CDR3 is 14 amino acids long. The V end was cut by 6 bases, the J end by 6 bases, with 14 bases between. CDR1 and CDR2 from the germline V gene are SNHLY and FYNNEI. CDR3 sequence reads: CASRTRAADEKLFF. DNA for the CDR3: TGTGCCAGCAGGACCAGGGCTGCGGATGAAAAACTGTTTTTT.

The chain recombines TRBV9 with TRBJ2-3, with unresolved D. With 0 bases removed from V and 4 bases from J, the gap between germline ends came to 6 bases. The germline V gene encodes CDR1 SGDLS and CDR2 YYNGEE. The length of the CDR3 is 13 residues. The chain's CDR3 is CASSVASADTQYF. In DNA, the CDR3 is TGTGCCAGCAGCGTAGCAAGCGCAGATACGCAGTATTTT. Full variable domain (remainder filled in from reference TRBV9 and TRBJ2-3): DSGVTQTPKHLITATGQRVTLRCSPRSGDLSVYWYQQSLDQGLQFLIQYYNGEERAKGNILERFSAQQFPDLHSELNLSSLELGDSALYFCASSVASADTQYFGPGTRLTVL.

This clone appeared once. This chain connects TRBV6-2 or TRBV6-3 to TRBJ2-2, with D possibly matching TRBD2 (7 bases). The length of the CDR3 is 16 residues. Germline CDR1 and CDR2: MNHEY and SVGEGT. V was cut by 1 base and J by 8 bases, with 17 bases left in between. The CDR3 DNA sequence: TGTGCCAGCAGTTACTTTCCCCGGGGGGCAGCTGGGGAGCTGTTTTTT. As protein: CASSYFPRGAAGELFF.

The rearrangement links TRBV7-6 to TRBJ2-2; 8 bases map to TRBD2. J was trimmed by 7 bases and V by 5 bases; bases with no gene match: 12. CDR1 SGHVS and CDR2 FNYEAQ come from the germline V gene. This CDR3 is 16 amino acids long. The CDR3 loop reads CASSVEGLVTGGELFF. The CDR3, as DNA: TGTGCCAGCAGCGTTGAGGGACTAGTAACAGGCGGGGAGCTGTTTTTT.

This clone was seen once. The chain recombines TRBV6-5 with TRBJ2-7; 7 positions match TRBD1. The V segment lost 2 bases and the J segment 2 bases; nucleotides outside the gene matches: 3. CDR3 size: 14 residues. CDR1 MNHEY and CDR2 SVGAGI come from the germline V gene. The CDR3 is CASSYRTGTYEQYF. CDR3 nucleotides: TGTGCCAGCAGTTACCGGACAGGAACCTACGAGCAGTACTTC.

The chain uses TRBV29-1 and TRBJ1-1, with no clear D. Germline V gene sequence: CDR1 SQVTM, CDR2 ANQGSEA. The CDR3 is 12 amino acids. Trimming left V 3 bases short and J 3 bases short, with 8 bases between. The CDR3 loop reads CSVEERDTEAFF. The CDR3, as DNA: TGCAGCGTTGAGGAGAGGGACACTGAAGCTTTCTTT.

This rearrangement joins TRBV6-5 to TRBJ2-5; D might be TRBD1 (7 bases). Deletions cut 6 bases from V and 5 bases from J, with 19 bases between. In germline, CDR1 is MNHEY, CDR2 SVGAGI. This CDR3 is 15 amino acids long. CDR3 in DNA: TGTGCCAGCAGCCCGGGGGTTACAGGGGAGGAGACCCAGTACTTC. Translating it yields CASSPGVTGEETQYF.

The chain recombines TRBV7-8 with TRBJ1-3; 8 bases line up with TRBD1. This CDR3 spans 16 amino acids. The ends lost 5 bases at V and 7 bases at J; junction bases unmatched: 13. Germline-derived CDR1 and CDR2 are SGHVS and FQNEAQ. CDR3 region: CASSIIPQGARNTIYF. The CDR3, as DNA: TGTGCCAGCAGCATCATCCCCCAGGGGGCACGGAACACCATATATTTT.